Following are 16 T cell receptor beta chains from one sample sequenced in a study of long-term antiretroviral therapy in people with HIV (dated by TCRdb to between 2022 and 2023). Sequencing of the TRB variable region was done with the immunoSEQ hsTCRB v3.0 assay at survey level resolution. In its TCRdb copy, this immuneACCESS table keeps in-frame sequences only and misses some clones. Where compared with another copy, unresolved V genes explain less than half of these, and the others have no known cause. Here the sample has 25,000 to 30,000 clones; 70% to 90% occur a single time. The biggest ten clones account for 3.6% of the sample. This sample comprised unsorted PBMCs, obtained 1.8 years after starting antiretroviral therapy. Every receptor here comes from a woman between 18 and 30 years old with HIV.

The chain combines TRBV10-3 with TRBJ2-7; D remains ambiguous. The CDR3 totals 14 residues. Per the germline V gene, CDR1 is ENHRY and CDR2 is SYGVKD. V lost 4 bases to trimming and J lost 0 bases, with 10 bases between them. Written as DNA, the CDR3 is TGTGCCATCAGTGTCGAGTGGCTCTCCTACGAGCAGTACTTC. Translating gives CAISVEWLSYEQYF.

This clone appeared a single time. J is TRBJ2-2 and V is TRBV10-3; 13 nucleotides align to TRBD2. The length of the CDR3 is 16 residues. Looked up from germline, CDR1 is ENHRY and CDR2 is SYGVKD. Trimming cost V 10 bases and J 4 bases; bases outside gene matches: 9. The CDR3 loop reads CATRTSGSSVTGELFF. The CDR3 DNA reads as TGTGCCACGCGGACTAGCGGGAGTTCGGTCACCGGGGAGCTGTTTTTT.

The CDR3 DNA follows: TGTGCCAGCCGCGGTACCAGTTTCAATCAGCCCCAGCATTTT. Translating it yields CASRGTSFNQPQHF. This chain connects TRBV6-5 to TRBJ1-5; D remains ambiguous. With 8 bases removed from V and 3 bases from J, the gap between germline ends came to 14 bases. CDR1 and CDR2 from the germline V gene are MNHEY and SVGAGI. The CDR3 is 14 residues long.

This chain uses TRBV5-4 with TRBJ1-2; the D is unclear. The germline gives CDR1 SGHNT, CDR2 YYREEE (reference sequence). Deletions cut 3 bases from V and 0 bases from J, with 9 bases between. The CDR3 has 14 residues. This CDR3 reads CASSSWQSNYGYTF. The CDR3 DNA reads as TGTGCCAGCAGCTCGTGGCAGTCTAACTATGGCTACACCTTC.

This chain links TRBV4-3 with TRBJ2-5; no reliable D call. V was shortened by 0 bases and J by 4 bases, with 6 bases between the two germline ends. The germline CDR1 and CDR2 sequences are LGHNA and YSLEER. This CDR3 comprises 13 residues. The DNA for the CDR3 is TGCGCCAGCAGCCAAGACGGAATAGAGACCCAGTACTTC. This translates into CASSQDGIETQYF.

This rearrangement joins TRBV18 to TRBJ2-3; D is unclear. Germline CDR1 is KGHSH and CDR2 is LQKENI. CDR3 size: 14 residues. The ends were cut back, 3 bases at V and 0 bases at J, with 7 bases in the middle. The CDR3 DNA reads TGTGCCAGCTCACCGGTGGTGAGCACAGATACGCAGTATTTT. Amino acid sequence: CASSPVVSTDTQYF.

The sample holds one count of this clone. The CDR3 sequence: CASSWADGYTF. DNA for the CDR3: TGCGCCAGCAGTTGGGCGGATGGCTACACCTTC. This chain connects TRBV5-1 to TRBJ1-2; D remains unclear. Between the trimmed V and J ends, which lost 5 bases and 6 bases, there was a span of 8 bases. Per the germline V gene, CDR1 is SGHRS and CDR2 is YFSETQ. The CDR3 covers 11 residues.

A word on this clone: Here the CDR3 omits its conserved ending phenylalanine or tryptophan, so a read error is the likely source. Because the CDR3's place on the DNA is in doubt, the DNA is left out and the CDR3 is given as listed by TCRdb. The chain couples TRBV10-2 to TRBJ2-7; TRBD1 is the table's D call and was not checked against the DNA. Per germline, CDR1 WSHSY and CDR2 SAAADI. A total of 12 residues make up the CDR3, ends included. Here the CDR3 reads CASSARGLADDI.

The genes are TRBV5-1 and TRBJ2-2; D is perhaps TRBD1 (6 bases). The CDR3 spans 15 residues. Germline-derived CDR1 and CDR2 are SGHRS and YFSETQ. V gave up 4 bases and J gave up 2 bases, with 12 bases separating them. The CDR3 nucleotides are TGCGCCAGCAGCGTCAGACAGGTTAACACCGGGGAGCTGTTTTTT. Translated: CASSVRQVNTGELFF.

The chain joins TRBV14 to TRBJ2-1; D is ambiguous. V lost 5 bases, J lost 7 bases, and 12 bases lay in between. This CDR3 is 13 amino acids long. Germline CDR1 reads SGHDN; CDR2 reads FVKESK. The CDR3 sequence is CASSFRSGNEQFF. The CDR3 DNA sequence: TGTGCCAGCAGCTTCCGGTCGGGTAATGAGCAGTTCTTC.

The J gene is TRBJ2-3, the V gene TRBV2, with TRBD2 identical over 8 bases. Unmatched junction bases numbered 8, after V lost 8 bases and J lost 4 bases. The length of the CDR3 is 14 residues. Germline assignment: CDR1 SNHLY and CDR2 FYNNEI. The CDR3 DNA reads TGTGCCAGCCTCGGGGGGGCCGGGGCAGATACGCAGTATTTT. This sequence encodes CASLGGAGADTQYF. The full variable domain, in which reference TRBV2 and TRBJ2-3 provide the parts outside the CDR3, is EPEVTQTPSHQVTQMGQEVILRCVPISNHLYFYWYRQILGQKVEFLVSFYNNEISEKSEIFDDQFSVERPDGSNFTLKIRSTKLEDSAMYFCASLGGAGADTQYFGPGTRLTVL.

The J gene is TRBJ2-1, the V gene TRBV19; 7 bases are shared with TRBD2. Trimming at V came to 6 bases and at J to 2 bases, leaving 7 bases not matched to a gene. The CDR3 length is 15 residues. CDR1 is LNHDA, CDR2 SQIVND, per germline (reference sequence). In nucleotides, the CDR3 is TGTGCCAGTAGAGTTCCAGCGGGACCCTACAATGAGCAGTTCTTC. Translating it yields CASRVPAGPYNEQFF.

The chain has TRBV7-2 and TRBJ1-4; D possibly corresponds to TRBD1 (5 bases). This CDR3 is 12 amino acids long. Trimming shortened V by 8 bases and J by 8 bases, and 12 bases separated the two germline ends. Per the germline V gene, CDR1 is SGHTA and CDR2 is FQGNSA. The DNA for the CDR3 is TGTGCCAGCGGCCAGGGTTACGAAAAACTGTTTTTT. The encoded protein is CASGQGYEKLFF.

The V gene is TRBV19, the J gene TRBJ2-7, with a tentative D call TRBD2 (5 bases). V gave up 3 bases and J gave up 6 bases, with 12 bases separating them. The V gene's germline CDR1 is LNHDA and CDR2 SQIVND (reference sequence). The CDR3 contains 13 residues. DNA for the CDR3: TGTGCCAGTAGTATTTCGGGTGGAGGCGAGCAGTACTTC. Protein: CASSISGGGEQYF.

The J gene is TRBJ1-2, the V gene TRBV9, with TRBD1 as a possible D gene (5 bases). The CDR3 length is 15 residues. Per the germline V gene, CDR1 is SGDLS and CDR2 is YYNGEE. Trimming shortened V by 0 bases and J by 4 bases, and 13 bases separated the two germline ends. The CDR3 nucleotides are TGTGCCAGCAGCGTAGAGGGGCGCGGAGGCTATGGCTACACCTTC. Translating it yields CASSVEGRGGYGYTF.

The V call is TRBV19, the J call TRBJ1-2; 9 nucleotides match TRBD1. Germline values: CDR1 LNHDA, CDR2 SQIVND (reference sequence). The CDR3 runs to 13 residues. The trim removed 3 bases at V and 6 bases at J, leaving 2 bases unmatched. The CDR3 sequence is CASSIRDRDGYTF. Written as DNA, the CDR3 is TGTGCCAGTAGTATTCGGGACAGGGATGGCTACACCTTC.